Listed here are 22 T cell receptor beta chains from one sample, sequenced in a study of vaccination effects on CD4 cells after COVID-19. Profiled with immunoSEQ multiplex PCR; TCRdb holds only in-frame clones, not every one. The repertoire holds around 50,000 clones, roughly 70% seen once, with over 6.5% in the top ten. Once cultured for under 11 days, the cells underwent separation to obtain CD4+ T cells. Of the BNT162b2 and mRNA-1273 vaccines, participants received two doses of one or the other. No antigen is known for these receptors. The sample was CD4+ T cells from PBMCs cultured without peptide, taken after COVID-19 vaccination. Source of these receptors: a human donor who received a COVID-19 vaccine.

The chain joins TRBV21-1 to TRBJ2-5. TRBV21-1 is a known pseudogene. This CDR3 comprises 17 residues. The CDR3 protein is CASSKEAGHPTKETQYF. For the CDR3, the DNA is TGTGCCAGCAGCAAAGAGGCGGGACACCCAACCAAAGAGACCCAGTACTTC.

The rearrangement links TRBV5-6 to TRBJ1-2; D not resolved. The V gene lost 3 bases and the J gene lost 4 bases, with 13 bases spanning the gap. Looked up from germline, CDR1 is SGHDT and CDR2 is YYEEEE. The CDR3 is 14 residues long. CDR3 coding DNA: TGTGCCAGCAGCTCGGGCGGGAAGGGCTATGGCTACACCTTC. Its protein product is CASSSGGKGYGYTF.

This clone was observed once. CDR3 region: CASSEESLTSSGELFF. In nucleotides, the CDR3 is TGTGCCAGCAGTGAAGAATCCCTGACGAGTTCCGGGGAGCTGTTTTTT. The V gene is TRBV6-1, the J gene TRBJ2-2; D is ambiguous. CDR1 is MNHNS, CDR2 SASEGT, per germline. The CDR3 spans 16 residues. The V gene lost 1 base and the J gene lost 6 bases, with 15 bases spanning the gap.

The chain recombines TRBV4-1 with TRBJ2-1, with 8 bases that match TRBD2. Looked up from germline, CDR1 is MGHRA and CDR2 is YSYEKL. The CDR3 extends over 17 amino acids. V lost 1 base and J lost 13; bases outside the gene matches: 18. The CDR3 region is CASSQGVLAGPRLTQFF. The CDR3 DNA reads TGCGCCAGCAGCCAAGGAGTATTAGCGGGGCCACGACTTACCCAGTTCTTC.

This clone has just a few counts. This chain connects TRBV10-3 to TRBJ2-7, with 7 bases aligning to TRBD1. J lost 9 bases, V lost 9 bases, and 17 bases had no gene match. The length of the CDR3 is 14 residues. CDR1 and CDR2 (germline): ENHRY, SYGVKD. CDR3 region: CAIYDPTGTVGQYF. The CDR3 coding sequence is TGTGCCATTTACGACCCCACCGGGACAGTAGGGCAGTACTTC.

V and J are TRBV6-1 and TRBJ2-4; perhaps TRBD1 as D (5 bases). Germline CDR1 is MNHNS and CDR2 is SASEGT. Trimming removed 0 bases at V and 2 bases at J, with 8 bases between. The CDR3 covers 15 residues. The CDR3 region has the DNA TGTGCCAGCAGTGAAGCTTCAGGGACCAAAAACATTCAGTACTTC. Amino acid sequence: CASSEASGTKNIQYF.

This chain uses TRBV14 with TRBJ2-5, with D uncertain. This CDR3 is built from 13 residues. Trimming removed 1 base at V and 3 bases at J, with 6 bases between. Germline V gives CDR1 SGHDN, CDR2 FVKESK. In nucleotides, the CDR3 is TGTGCCAGCAGCCAAGCTCCAAAAGAGACCCAGTACTTC. Its protein product is CASSQAPKETQYF.

The chain employs TRBV5-1 and TRBJ2-7; 11 bases are shared with TRBD2. The length of the CDR3 is 14 residues. The V segment lost 4 bases and the J segment 12 bases; nucleotides outside the gene matches: 12. The germline V gene has CDR1 SGHRS and CDR2 YFSETQ. The CDR3: CASSQGLAEPWRYF. In DNA form, the CDR3 reads TGCGCCAGCAGCCAGGGACTAGCGGAGCCCTGGAGGTACTTC.

This chain uses TRBV2 with TRBJ1-1, with D hard to call. This CDR3 spans 14 amino acids. The germline V gene encodes CDR1 SNHLY and CDR2 FYNNEI. V dropped 2 bases and J dropped 1 base, with 8 bases sitting between them. As DNA, the CDR3 is TGTGCCAGCAGTGAATATCGACAGAACACTGAAGCTTTCTTT. Protein product: CASSEYRQNTEAFF.

The rearrangement uses TRBV10-1 and TRBJ2-5; no clear D gene. Trimming removed 3 bases at V and 5 bases at J, with 10 bases between. Germline V lookup: CDR1 WNHNN, CDR2 SYGVQD (reference sequence). The CDR3 is made up of 13 amino acids. The CDR3 spells CASSELNGETQYF. CDR3 sequence (DNA): TGCGCCAGCAGTGAACTCAATGGGGAGACCCAGTACTTC.

V gene TRBV7-9 combines with J gene TRBJ2-7; D perhaps matches TRBD2 (6 bases). The V gene's germline CDR1 is SEHNR and CDR2 FQNEAQ (reference sequence). The V end lost 6 bases, the J end lost 4 bases, and 10 bases lay between the germline ends. This CDR3 comprises 12 residues. The CDR3 spells CASRRGPYEQYF. The CDR3 DNA follows: TGTGCCAGCAGGCGGGGACCTTACGAGCAGTACTTC.

V usage is TRBV27 and J usage is TRBJ1-2, with D unclear. The V and J ends lost 5 bases and 2 bases respectively, with 15 bases between them. The CDR3 has 15 residues. In germline, CDR1 is MNHEY, CDR2 SMNVEV (reference sequence). In nucleotides, the CDR3 is TGTGCCAGCAGTAACCCCCCAATAGGCAACTATGGCTACACCTTC. It is translated as CASSNPPIGNYGYTF.

This clone was seen more than once but under ten times. The chain is built from TRBV7-9 and TRBJ2-1; perhaps TRBD1 as D (6 bases). The CDR3 is made up of 14 amino acids. The V gene lost 2 bases and the J gene lost 3 bases, with 8 bases spanning the gap. Per germline, CDR1 SEHNR and CDR2 FQNEAQ (reference sequence). The CDR3 here is CASSLTGLYNEQFF. In DNA, the CDR3 is TGTGCCAGCAGCTTAACAGGGCTCTACAATGAGCAGTTCTTC.

The genes are TRBV4-2 and TRBJ2-1; 8 bases match TRBD2. Per germline, CDR1 LGHNA and CDR2 YNFKEQ. The CDR3 covers 16 residues. V was clipped by 0 bases and J by 3 bases; unmatched bases: 4. The CDR3 sequence is CASSQDFAGGYNEQFF. The CDR3 bases are TGTGCCAGCAGCCAAGATTTCGCGGGAGGCTACAATGAGCAGTTCTTC.

The chain couples TRBV15 to TRBJ2-7; D tentatively fits TRBD1 or TRBD2 (5 bases each). V was cut by 4 bases and J by 4 bases, with 17 bases left in between. The CDR3 has 15 amino acids. Germline V lookup: CDR1 LNHNV, CDR2 YYDKDF (reference sequence). The CDR3 region has the DNA TGTGCCACCAGCATCTTTAGGCAGGGCGGGTACGAGCAGTACTTC. Translating it yields CATSIFRQGGYEQYF.

For the CDR3, the DNA is TGTGCCAGCAGCTTGGGTCCAACTAATGAAAAACTGTTTTTT. Amino acid sequence: CASSLGPTNEKLFF. The V and J genes are TRBV7-6 and TRBJ1-4; D is ambiguous. Germline V gives CDR1 SGHVS, CDR2 FNYEAQ. Between the trimmed V and J ends, which lost 3 bases and 0 bases, there was a span of 5 bases. The CDR3 extends over 14 amino acids.

The gene calls are TRBV7-6 and TRBJ1-2, with 8 bases matching TRBD1. Germline V lookup: CDR1 SGHVS, CDR2 FNYEAQ. The CDR3 runs 15 residues. J lost 10 bases, V lost 0 bases, and 10 bases had no gene match. The CDR3: CASSLARSGQGAYTF. CDR3 coding DNA: TGTGCCAGCAGCTTAGCCCGGTCGGGGCAGGGGGCCTACACCTTC. The entire variable domain, with the rest obtained from reference TRBV7-6 and TRBJ1-2, is as follows: GAGVSQSPRYKVTKRGQDVALRCDPISGHVSLYWYRQALGQGPEFLTYFNYEAQQDKSGLPNDRFSAERPEGSISTLTIQRTEQRDSAMYRCASSLARSGQGAYTFGSGTRLTVV.

This rearrangement joins TRBV4-1 to TRBJ2-3; TRBD1 matches 8 bases. There are 17 residues in the CDR3. J gave up 1 base and V 4 bases, and 10 bases lay outside the gene matches. The germline V gene encodes CDR1 MGHRA and CDR2 YSYEKL. CDR3 nucleotides: TGCGCCAGCAGCCTCACCCCCCAGGGGGCTGGCACAGATACGCAGTATTTT. Translation gives CASSLTPQGAGTDTQYF.

The chain has TRBV24-1 and TRBJ1-6, with unresolved D. Trimming shortened V by 0 bases and J by 0 bases, and 8 bases separated the two germline ends. Germline values: CDR1 KGHDR, CDR2 SFDVKD. The CDR3 length is 17 residues. DNA of the CDR3: TGTGCCACCAGTGATTTGAGGATTAGCTCCTATAATTCACCCCTCCACTTT. Amino acids: CATSDLRISSYNSPLHF.

V gene TRBV5-5 combines with J gene TRBJ2-3; 11 nucleotides line up with TRBD2. Germline V lookup: CDR1 SGHKS, CDR2 YYEKEE (reference sequence). The CDR3 spans 14 residues. V shed 4 bases, J shed 8 bases, and the junction held 6 bases outside the gene matches. The CDR3 nucleotides are TGTGCCAGCAGCGCCTCTAGCGGGAGGAGTACGCAGTATTTT. The encoded protein is CASSASSGRSTQYF.

The genes are TRBV2 and TRBJ1-5, with D possibly being TRBD1 (6 bases). The CDR3 is made up of 13 amino acids. V was pared by 10 bases and J by 7 bases, with 17 bases between. Germline-derived CDR1 and CDR2 are SNHLY and FYNNEI. CDR3: CATSLGAGQPQHF. As DNA, the CDR3 is TGTGCCACCTCTCTGGGGGCGGGACAGCCCCAGCATTTT.

Concerning this clone itself: The same CDR3 arises from other DNA sequences in this sample as well. The J gene is TRBJ2-5, the V gene TRBV5-4; TRBD2 aligns across 16 bases. Germline lookup yields CDR1 SGHNT and CDR2 YYREEE (reference sequence). This CDR3 has 17 residues. V lost 4 bases, J lost 5 bases, and 8 bases stayed unmatched. CDR3 region: CASSPGLAGGPEETQYF. For the CDR3, the DNA is TGTGCCAGCAGCCCGGGACTAGCGGGAGGGCCGGAGGAGACCCAGTACTTC. Drawing the rest from reference TRBV5-4 and TRBJ2-5, the complete variable domain is ETGVTQSPTHLIKTRGQQVTLRCSSQSGHNTVSWYQQALGQGPQFIFQYYREEENGRGNFPPRFSGLQFPNYSSELNVNALELDDSALYLCASSPGLAGGPEETQYFGPGTRLLVL.